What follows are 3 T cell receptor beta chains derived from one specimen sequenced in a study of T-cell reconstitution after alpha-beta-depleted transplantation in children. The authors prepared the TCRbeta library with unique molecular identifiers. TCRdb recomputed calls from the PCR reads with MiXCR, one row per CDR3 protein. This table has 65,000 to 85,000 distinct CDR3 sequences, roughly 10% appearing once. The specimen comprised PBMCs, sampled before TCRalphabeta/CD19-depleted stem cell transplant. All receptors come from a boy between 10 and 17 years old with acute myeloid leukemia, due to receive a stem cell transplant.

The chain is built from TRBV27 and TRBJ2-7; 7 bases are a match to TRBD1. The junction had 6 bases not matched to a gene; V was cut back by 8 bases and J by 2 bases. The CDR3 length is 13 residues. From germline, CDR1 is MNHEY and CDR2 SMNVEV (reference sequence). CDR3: CASPHRGPYEQYF. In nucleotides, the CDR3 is TGTGCCAGCCCCCACAGGGGACCCTACGAGCAGTACTTC.

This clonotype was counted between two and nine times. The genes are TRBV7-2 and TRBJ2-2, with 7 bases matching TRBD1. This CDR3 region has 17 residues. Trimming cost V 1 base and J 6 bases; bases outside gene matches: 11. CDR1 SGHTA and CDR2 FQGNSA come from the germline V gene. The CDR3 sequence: CASSLVVGRGTAGELFF. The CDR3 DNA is TGTGCCAGCAGCTTAGTAGTAGGCAGGGGGACGGCCGGGGAGCTGTTTTTT.

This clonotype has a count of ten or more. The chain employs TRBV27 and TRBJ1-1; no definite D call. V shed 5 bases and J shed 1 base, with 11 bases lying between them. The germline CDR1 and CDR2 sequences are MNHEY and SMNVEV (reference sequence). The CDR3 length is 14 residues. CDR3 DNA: TGTGCCAGCAGTCTTTCCTTTGCGAACACTGAAGCTTTCTTT. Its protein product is CASSLSFANTEAFF.